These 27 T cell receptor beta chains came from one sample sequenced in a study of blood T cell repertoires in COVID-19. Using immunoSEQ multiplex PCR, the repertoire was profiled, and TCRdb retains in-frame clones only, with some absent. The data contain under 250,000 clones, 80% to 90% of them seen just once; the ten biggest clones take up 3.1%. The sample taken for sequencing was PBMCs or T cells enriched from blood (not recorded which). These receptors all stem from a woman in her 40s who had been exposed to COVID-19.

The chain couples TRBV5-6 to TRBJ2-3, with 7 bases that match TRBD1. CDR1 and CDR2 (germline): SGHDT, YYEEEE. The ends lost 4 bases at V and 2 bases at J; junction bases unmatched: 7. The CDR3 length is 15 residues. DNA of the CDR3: TGTGCCAGCAGCAGAAGACAGGGCTTCACAGATACGCAGTATTTT. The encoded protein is CASSRRQGFTDTQYF.

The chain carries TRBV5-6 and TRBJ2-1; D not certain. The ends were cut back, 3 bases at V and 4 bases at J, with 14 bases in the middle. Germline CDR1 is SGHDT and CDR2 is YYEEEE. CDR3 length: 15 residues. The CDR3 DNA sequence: TGTGCCAGCAGCTCCCAACGGAGATCTTACAATGAGCAGTTCTTC. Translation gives CASSSQRRSYNEQFF.

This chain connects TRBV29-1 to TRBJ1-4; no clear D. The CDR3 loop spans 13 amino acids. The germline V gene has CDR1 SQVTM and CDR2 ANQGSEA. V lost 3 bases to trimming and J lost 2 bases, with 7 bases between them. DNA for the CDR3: TGCAGCGTTGATGGCGGGACTAATGAAAAACTGTTTTTT. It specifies CSVDGGTNEKLFF.

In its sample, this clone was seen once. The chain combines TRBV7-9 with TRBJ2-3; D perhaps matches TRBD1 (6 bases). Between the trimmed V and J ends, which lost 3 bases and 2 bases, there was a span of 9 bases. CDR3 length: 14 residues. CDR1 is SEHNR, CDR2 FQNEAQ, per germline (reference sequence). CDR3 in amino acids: CASSFGQTTDTQYF. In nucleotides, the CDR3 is TGTGCCAGCAGCTTCGGACAGACCACAGATACGCAGTATTTT.

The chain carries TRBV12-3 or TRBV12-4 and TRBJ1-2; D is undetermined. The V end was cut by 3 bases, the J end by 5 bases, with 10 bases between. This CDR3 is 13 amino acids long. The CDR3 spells CASSFLRVYGYTF. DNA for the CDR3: TGTGCCAGCAGTTTCCTACGGGTTTATGGCTACACCTTC.

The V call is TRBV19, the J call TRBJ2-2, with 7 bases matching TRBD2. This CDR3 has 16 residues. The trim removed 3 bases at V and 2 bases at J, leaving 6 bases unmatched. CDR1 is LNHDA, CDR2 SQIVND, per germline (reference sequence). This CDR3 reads CASSMSGTTNTGELFF. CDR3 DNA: TGTGCCAGTAGTATGTCCGGGACTACCAACACCGGGGAGCTGTTTTTT. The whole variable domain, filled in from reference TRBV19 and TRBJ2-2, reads DGGITQSPKYLFRKEGQNVTLSCEQNLNHDAMYWYRQDPGQGLRLIYYSQIVNDFQKGDIAEGYSVSREKKESFPLTVTSAQKNPTAFYLCASSMSGTTNTGELFFGEGSRLTVL.

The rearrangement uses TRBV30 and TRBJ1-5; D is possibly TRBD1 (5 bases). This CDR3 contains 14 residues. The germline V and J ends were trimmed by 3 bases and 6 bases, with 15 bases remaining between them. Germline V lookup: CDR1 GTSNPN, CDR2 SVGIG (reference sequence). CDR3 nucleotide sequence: TGTGCCTGGAGAGTGGCAGGGTCTAGTCAGCCCCAGCATTTT. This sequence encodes CAWRVAGSSQPQHF. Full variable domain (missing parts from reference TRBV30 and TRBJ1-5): SQTIHQWPATLVQPVGSPLSLECTVEGTSNPNLYWYRQAAGRGLQLLFYSVGIGQISSEVPQNLSASRPQDRQFILSSKKLLLSDSGFYLCAWRVAGSSQPQHFGDGTRLSIL.

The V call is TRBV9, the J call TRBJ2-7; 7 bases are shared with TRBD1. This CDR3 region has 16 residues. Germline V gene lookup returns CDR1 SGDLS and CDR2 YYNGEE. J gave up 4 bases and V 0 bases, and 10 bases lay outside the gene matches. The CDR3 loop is CASSVEGTALGYEQYF. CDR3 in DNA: TGTGCCAGCAGCGTAGAGGGGACAGCTCTCGGGTACGAGCAGTACTTC. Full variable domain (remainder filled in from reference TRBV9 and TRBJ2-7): DSGVTQTPKHLITATGQRVTLRCSPRSGDLSVYWYQQSLDQGLQFLIQYYNGEERAKGNILERFSAQQFPDLHSELNLSSLELGDSALYFCASSVEGTALGYEQYFGPGTRLTVT.

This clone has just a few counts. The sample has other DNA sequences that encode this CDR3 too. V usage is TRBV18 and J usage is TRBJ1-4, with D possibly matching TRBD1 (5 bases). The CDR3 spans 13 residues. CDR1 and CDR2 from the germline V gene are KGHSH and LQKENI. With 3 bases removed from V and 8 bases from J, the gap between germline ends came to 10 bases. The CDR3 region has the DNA TGTGCCAGCTCACCGCGCGGGGGAGAAAAACTGTTTTTT. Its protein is CASSPRGGEKLFF.

The CDR3 protein is CASSLTSTGYNEQFF. The DNA for the CDR3 is TGCGCCAGCAGCTTAACCTCGACAGGTTACAATGAGCAGTTCTTC. The chain is built from TRBV5-1 and TRBJ2-1, with a possible D match to TRBD1 (6 bases). V dropped 2 bases and J dropped 4 bases, with 13 bases sitting between them. CDR1 SGHRS and CDR2 YFSETQ come from the germline V gene. This CDR3 spans 15 amino acids.

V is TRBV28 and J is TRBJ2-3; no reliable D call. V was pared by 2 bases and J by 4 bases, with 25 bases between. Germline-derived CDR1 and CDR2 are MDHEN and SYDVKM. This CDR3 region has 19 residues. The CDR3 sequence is CASSLNPRNLMGGADTQYF. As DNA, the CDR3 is TGTGCCAGCAGTTTAAACCCACGGAATTTGATGGGTGGAGCAGATACGCAGTATTTT.

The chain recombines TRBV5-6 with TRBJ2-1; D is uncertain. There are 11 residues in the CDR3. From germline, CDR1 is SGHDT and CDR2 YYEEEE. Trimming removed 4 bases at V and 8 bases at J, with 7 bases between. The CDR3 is CASSLTDEQFF. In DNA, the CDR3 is TGTGCCAGCAGCCTAACGGATGAGCAGTTCTTC.

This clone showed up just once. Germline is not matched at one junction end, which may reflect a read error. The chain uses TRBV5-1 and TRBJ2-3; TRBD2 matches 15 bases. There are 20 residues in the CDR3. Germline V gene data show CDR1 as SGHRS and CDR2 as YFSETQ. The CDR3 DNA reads TGTGCCAGCAGCTTGGCCTCCGGGACTAGCGGGAGGAGAGGCACAGATACGCAGTATTTT. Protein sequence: CASSLASGTSGRRGTDTQYF.

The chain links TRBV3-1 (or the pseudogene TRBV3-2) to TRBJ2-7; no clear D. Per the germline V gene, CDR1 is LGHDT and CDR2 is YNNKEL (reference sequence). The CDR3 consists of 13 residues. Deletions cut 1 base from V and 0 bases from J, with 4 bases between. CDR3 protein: CASSQVGSYEQYF. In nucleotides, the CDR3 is TGTGCCAGCAGCCAAGTCGGCTCCTACGAGCAGTACTTC.

CDR3 DNA sequence: TGTGCCTGCGACCGGGACAGGGGGTGGACGAGCTCTGGAAACACCATATATTTT. It codes for CACDRDRGWTSSGNTIYF. This chain uses TRBV30 with TRBJ1-3; TRBD1 aligns across 11 bases. Trimming cost V 6 bases and J 0 bases; bases outside gene matches: 13. Germline V gene data show CDR1 as GTSNPN and CDR2 as SVGIG (reference sequence). The CDR3 has 18 amino acids.

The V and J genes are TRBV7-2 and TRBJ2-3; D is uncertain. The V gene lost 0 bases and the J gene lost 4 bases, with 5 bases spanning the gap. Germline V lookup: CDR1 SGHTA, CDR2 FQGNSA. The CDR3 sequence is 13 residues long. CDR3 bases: TGTGCCAGCAGCTTAGCGCCGGCAGATACGCAGTATTTT. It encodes CASSLAPADTQYF.

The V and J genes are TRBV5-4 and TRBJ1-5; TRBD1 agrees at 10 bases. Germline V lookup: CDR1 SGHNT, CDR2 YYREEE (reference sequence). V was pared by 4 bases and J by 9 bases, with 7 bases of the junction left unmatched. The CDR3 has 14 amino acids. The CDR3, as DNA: TGTGCCAGCAGCGCCGGGACAGGGGTACTGCCCCAGCATTTT. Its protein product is CASSAGTGVLPQHF.

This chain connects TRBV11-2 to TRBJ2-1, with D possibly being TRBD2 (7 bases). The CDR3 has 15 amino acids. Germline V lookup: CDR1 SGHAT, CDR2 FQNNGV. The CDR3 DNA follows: TGTGCAAGCTTACGGGGGGCCTATGGGTGGAATGAGCAGTTCTTC. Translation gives CASLRGAYGWNEQFF.

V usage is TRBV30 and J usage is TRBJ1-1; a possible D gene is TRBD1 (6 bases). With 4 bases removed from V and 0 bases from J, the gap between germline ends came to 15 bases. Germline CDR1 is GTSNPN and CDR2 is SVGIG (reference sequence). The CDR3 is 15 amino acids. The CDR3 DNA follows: TGTGCCTGGAAGAAAGTGGCAGGGGTGAACACTGAAGCTTTCTTT. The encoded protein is CAWKKVAGVNTEAFF.

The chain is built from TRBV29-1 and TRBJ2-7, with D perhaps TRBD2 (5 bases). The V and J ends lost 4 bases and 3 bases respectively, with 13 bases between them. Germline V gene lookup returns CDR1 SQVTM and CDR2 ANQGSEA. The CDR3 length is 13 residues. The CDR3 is CSVVGVTDYEQYF. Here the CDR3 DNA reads TGCAGCGTTGTCGGGGTGACCGACTACGAGCAGTACTTC.

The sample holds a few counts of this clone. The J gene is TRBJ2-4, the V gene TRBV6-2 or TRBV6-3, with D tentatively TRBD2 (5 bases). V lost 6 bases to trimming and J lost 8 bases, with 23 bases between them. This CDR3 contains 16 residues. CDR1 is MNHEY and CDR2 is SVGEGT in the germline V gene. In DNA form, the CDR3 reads TGTGCCAGCAGCTTTCTCCGGACTGGGTCTTTGGACATTCAGTACTTC. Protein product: CASSFLRTGSLDIQYF.

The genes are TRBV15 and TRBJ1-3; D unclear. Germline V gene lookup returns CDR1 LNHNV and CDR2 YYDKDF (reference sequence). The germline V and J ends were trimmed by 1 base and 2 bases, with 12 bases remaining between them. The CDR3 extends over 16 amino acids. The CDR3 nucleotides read TGTGCCACCAGCAGAGGGGCGGGTTTGGCTGGAAACACCATATATTTT. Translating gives CATSRGAGLAGNTIYF.

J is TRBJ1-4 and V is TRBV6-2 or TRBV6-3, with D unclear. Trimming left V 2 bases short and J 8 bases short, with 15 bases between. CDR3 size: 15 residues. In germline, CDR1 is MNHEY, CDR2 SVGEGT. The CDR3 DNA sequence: TGTGCCAGCAGTTACATTGACACTCCGGGGGAAAAACTGTTTTTT. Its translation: CASSYIDTPGEKLFF.

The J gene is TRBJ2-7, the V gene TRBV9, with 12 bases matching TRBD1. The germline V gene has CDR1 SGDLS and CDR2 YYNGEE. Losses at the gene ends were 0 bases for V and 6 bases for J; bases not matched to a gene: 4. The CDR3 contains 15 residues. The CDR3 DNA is TGTGCCAGCAGCGTAGGGGGACAGGGGGCGGGCGAGCAGTACTTC. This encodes CASSVGGQGAGEQYF. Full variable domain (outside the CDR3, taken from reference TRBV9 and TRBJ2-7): DSGVTQTPKHLITATGQRVTLRCSPRSGDLSVYWYQQSLDQGLQFLIQYYNGEERAKGNILERFSAQQFPDLHSELNLSSLELGDSALYFCASSVGGQGAGEQYFGPGTRLTVT.

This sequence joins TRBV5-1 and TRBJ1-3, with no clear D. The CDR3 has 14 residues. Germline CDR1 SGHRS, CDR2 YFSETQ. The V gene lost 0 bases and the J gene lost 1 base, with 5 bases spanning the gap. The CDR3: CASSLDGSGNTIYF. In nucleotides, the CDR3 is TGCGCCAGCAGCTTGGACGGGTCTGGAAACACCATATATTTT.

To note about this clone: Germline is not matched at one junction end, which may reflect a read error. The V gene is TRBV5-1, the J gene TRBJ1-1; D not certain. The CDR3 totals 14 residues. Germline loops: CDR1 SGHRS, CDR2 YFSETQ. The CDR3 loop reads CASSEGRANTEAFF. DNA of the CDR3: TGTGCCAGCAGCGAAGGGAGGGCGAACACTGAAGCTTTCTTT.

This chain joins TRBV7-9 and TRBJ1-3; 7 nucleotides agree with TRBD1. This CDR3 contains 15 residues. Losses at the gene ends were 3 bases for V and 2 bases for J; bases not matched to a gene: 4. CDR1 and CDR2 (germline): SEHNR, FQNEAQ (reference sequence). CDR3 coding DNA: TGTGCCAGCAGCTTCCTTGGACAGGCTGGAAACACCATATATTTT. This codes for CASSFLGQAGNTIYF.